This is a list of T cell receptor beta chains from one sample in a study of glioma-infiltrating T cells. Via MiXCR, TCRdb re-called the multiplex PCR reads, giving one row per CDR3 protein. This table holds approximately 120,000 distinct CDR3 sequences, around 23% found once. Sample: glioma tissue, nonneoplastic brain tissue, or PBMCs (not recorded which). The receptor set was obtained from a human donor with low-grade glioma or glioblastoma, undergoing nonglioma brain surgery, or in good health (not recorded which). CDR3s include the opening cysteine and the closing phenylalanine or tryptophan. The D gene is left open where the match is weak. Size is omitted from some rows. Given values are once, few, many or a class for expanded clones.

DNA: TGCAGTGCTAGTTCCAGGGAGGGCAATCAGCCCCAGCATTTT; CDR3: CSASSREGNQPQHF; J: TRBJ1-5; D: -; size: many; V: TRBV20-1
DNA: TGTGCCAGCAGAGAGGGAGGCCGCACAGATACGCAGTATTTT; CDR3: CASREGGRTDTQYF; J: TRBJ2-3; D: -; size: many; V: TRBV6-1
DNA: TGCGCCAGCAGCGGGGGACAAAACTACGAGCAGTACTTC; CDR3: CASSGGQNYEQYF; J: TRBJ2-7; D: -; size: few; V: TRBV5-1
DNA: TGTGCCATCAGTCAACAGGGTCTAGCGGGTAACCCTCCCTACACAGATACGCAGTATTTT; CDR3: CAISQQGLAGNPPYTDTQYF; J: TRBJ2-3; D: TRBD2; size: few; V: TRBV10-3
DNA: TGTGCCATCAGTCCACACGTTGACTATAGCACAGATACGCAGTATTTT; CDR3: CAISPHVDYSTDTQYF; J: TRBJ2-3; D: -; size: many; V: TRBV10-3
DNA: TGTGCCAGCAGCGGGGACAGGGGAACAGGCACCGGGGAGCTGTTTTTT; CDR3: CASSGDRGTGTGELFF; J: TRBJ2-2; D: TRBD1; size: few; V: TRBV7-9
DNA: TGTGCCATCAGTTTAATAGGTGGGCAGGACTATGGCTACACCTTC; CDR3: CAISLIGGQDYGYTF; J: TRBJ1-2; D: -; size: -; V: TRBV12-3/TRBV12-4
DNA: TGTGCCAGCGGTTTGGCGGTGAACACTGAAGCTTTCTTT; CDR3: CASGLAVNTEAFF; J: TRBJ1-1; D: -; size: few; V: TRBV5-4
DNA: TGTGCCAGCAGCTTCCGGGAGGCCGGGGATACGCAGTATTTT; CDR3: CASSFREAGDTQYF; J: TRBJ2-3; D: TRBD2; size: -; V: TRBV5-6
DNA: TGTGCCAGCTCACCACGGACAGGGCGAGAGACCCAGTACTTC; CDR3: CASSPRTGRETQYF; J: TRBJ2-5; D: TRBD1; size: few; V: TRBV18
DNA: TGTGCTAGCAGCACCGGGACAGACTACGAGCAGTACTTC; CDR3: CASSTGTDYEQYF; J: TRBJ2-7; D: TRBD1; size: many; V: TRBV7-7
DNA: TGTGCCAGCAGCGTAGCGGCCGGGTCCCCCAACTATGGCTACACCTTC; CDR3: CASSVAAGSPNYGYTF; J: TRBJ1-2; D: -; size: -; V: TRBV9
DNA: TGCAGCTATAGAATGGGGCCCGGGGAGCTGTTTTTT; CDR3: CSYRMGPGELFF; J: TRBJ2-2; D: -; size: -; V: TRBV29-1
DNA: TGTGCCAGCAGTTACCAAACGGTCGGAGGGGGGAATGAGCAGTTCTTC; CDR3: CASSYQTVGGGNEQFF; J: TRBJ2-1; D: -; size: many; V: TRBV6-2/TRBV6-3
DNA: TGCGCCAGCACCCCGGCGGCTAGCGGGAGAGATACGCAGTATTTT; CDR3: CASTPAASGRDTQYF; J: TRBJ2-3; D: TRBD2; size: -; V: TRBV5-1
DNA: TGTGCCAGCAGTTTGCAATCGGGAGTAGTGAATGAGCAGTTCTTC; CDR3: CASSLQSGVVNEQFF; J: TRBJ2-1; D: -; size: -; V: TRBV12-3/TRBV12-4
DNA: TGTGCCAGCAGCTCAACCGGGACTAGCGGCCCCACAGATACGCAGTATTTT; CDR3: CASSSTGTSGPTDTQYF; J: TRBJ2-3; D: TRBD2; size: many; V: TRBV7-3
DNA: TGTGCCAGCAGCTTAATCTCGGGAGAAGACACAGATACGCAGTATTTT; CDR3: CASSLISGEDTDTQYF; J: TRBJ2-3; D: -; size: many; V: TRBV7-3
DNA: TGTGCCAGCAATCCCTGGGCTCGAACAGATACGCAGTATTTT; CDR3: CASNPWARTDTQYF; J: TRBJ2-3; D: -; size: once; V: TRBV12-3/TRBV12-4
DNA: TGCAGCGTTGCCCAGGGAAGATACTACGAGCAGTACTTC; CDR3: CSVAQGRYYEQYF; J: TRBJ2-7; D: -; size: few; V: TRBV29-1
DNA: TGCGCCAGCAGCCAGCCTGACAGGGCTGGGGAGCAGTTCTTC; CDR3: CASSQPDRAGEQFF; J: TRBJ2-1; D: TRBD1; size: few; V: TRBV4-3
DNA: TGTGCCAGCAGCCCCGGGGGTTACGAGCAGTACTTC; CDR3: CASSPGGYEQYF; J: TRBJ2-7; D: -; size: many; V: TRBV6-1
DNA: TGCGCCAGCAGCCCTATCGGACTAGCTTTGAATGAGCAGTTCTTC; CDR3: CASSPIGLALNEQFF; J: TRBJ2-1; D: TRBD2; size: many; V: TRBV4-1
DNA: TGTGCCAGTAGTAACCGGCGAGCGGGAGGAACCGGGGAGCTGTTTTTT; CDR3: CASSNRRAGGTGELFF; J: TRBJ2-2; D: TRBD2; size: -; V: TRBV19
DNA: TGTGCCAGCAGTGCGGGACTTCCTAGCACAGATACGCAGTATTTT; CDR3: CASSAGLPSTDTQYF; J: TRBJ2-3; D: -; size: many; V: TRBV7-2